This is a list of T cell receptor beta chains from one sample in a study of response to subunit inactivated influenza vaccine. One entry per CDR3 protein results from TCRdb running MiXCR on the RT-PCR reads. The table lists about 780,000 distinct CDR3 sequences, 18% of them singletons. This sample comprised PBMCs from blood, obtained roughly 5 days after vaccination. These TCRs come from a man over 45 who received an inactivated influenza vaccine. Both conserved end residues are trimmed from each CDR3. Each record gives: clone size, J gene, V gene, CDR3 protein. The size of a clone is reported for some rows only, either as once, few or many, or as a class for expanded clones.

many,TRBJ2-1,TRBV12-3/TRBV12-4,ASTLAVNNEQF
-,TRBJ2-5,TRBV20-1,SASPDLAAWFEAQY
-,TRBJ2-2,TRBV6-1,ASRPPSGRGDTGELF
few,TRBJ1-5,TRBV6-2/TRBV6-3,ASTDRGYQPQH
-,TRBJ2-3,TRBV20-1,SAGERFGPTDTQY
-,TRBJ2-2,TRBV6-5,ASTLSDTNTGELF
many,TRBJ2-7,TRBV20-1,SARDDFSSGLYEQY
few,TRBJ2-1,TRBV7-3,ASSLSGRRGHEQF
few,TRBJ2-7,TRBV28,ASSLRGYERYEQY
-,TRBJ2-3,TRBV9,ASSPFTSGGLADTQY
few,TRBJ2-3,TRBV5-6,ASSPPLAGVRADTQY
-,TRBJ2-1,TRBV7-3,ASSLTGLAGGNEQF
-,TRBJ2-3,TRBV5-1,ASSLVTGGSSDTQY
few,TRBJ2-5,TRBV7-2,ASRGVKTQY
-,TRBJ1-3,TRBV18,ASSPDHSGNTIY
few,TRBJ2-3,TRBV7-3,ASSLAGGEDTQY
few,TRBJ2-1,TRBV20-1,SAAFISSNEQF